A selection of T cell receptor beta chains follows, all from one sample in a study of T cells after yellow fever vaccination. Via MiXCR, TCRdb re-called the 5' RACE reads, giving one row per CDR3 protein. The sample consists of some 300,000 distinct CDR3 sequences, 7.5% to 9.5% of them appearing once. The specimen was CD4+ T cells sorted from PBMCs, collected 5 days after the yellow fever booster vaccination. These receptors were collected from a man younger than 30 who received the YFV17D yellow fever vaccine. The CDR3 runs from the conserved cysteine through the conserved F or W. D genes are given only for firm matches.

J | V | D | CDR3
TRBJ2-3 | TRBV7-6 | TRBD2 | CASSFLAGGRTDTQYF
TRBJ2-3 | TRBV6-5 | NA | CASKGGPDTQYF
TRBJ2-5 | TRBV25-1 | NA | CASSEGTRSEETQYF
TRBJ2-7 | TRBV4-1 | NA | CASSQLGTPTGLYEQYF
TRBJ2-1 | TRBV6-6 | NA | CASEPTGLGNEQFF
TRBJ1-6 | TRBV7-2 | NA | CASSLEGGDSPLHF
TRBJ2-2 | TRBV6-5 | TRBD1 | CASSRDRGLSGELFF
TRBJ2-7 | TRBV6-2/TRBV6-3 | TRBD1 | CASRRLPGQGPYEQYF
TRBJ2-2 | TRBV7-3 | NA | CASSLFPRAGELFF
TRBJ2-1 | TRBV5-1 | NA | CASSLLGQYNEQFF
TRBJ1-1 | TRBV10-3 | NA | CAPSSRWEAFF